This T cell receptor (beta chain) emerged from a study of blood T cell repertoires in COVID-19. Study information: Some COVID-19 samples were acute and others convalescent; all came from the United States, Italy and Spain.

Libraries were prepared by immunoSEQ multiplex PCR; TCRdb keeps only in-frame clonotypes and omits some of them. This table has roughly 160,000 clones, approximately 90% appearing once. With 5 bases removed from V and 1 base from J, the gap between germline ends came to 12 bases. Germline V lookup: CDR1 SGHKS, CDR2 YYEKEE (reference sequence). This CDR3 comprises 14 residues. The rearrangement joins TRBV5-5 to TRBJ2-5, with D unclear. The specimen sequenced was peripheral blood. This TCR was recovered from a man aged 18 to 30 with COVID-19, enrolled during active disease. CDR3 DNA sequence: TGTGCCAGCAGGACGAAGCGTATCCAAGAGACCCAGTACTTC. Protein sequence: CASRTKRIQETQYF.